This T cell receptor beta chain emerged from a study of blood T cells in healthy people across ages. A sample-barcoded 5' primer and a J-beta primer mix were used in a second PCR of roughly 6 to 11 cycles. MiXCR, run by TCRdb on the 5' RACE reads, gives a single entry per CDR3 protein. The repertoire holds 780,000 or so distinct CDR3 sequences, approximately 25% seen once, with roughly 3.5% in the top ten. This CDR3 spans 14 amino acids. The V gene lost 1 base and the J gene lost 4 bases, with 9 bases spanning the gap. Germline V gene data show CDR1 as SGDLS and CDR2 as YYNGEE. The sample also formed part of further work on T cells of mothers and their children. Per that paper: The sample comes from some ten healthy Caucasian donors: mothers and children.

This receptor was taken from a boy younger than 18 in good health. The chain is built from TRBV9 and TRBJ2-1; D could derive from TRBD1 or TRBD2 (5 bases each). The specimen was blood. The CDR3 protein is CASSVWGWYNEQFF. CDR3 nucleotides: TGTGCCAGCAGCGTATGGGGGTGGTACAATGAGCAGTTCTTC.